The 6 T cell receptor beta chains reported below all come from one sample, sequenced in a study of blood T cell repertoires in COVID-19. The table came from immunoSEQ multiplex PCR; TCRdb's copy has only in-frame clones and leaves some out. The sample lists more than 250,000 clones; roughly nine tenths were seen once. Source material: PBMCs or T cells enriched from blood (not recorded which). These receptors all come from a woman aged 30 to 39 who had recovered from COVID-19.

This clone has a single count. Within the sample, other DNA sequences also encode this same CDR3. The rearrangement links TRBV12-3 or TRBV12-4 to TRBJ1-5; TRBD1 might be the D (6 bases). The V end lost 3 bases, the J end lost 5 bases, and 8 bases lay between the germline ends. This CDR3 is built from 13 residues. The CDR3 reads CASSFAGDQPQHF. The CDR3 coding sequence is TGTGCCAGCAGTTTCGCAGGGGATCAGCCCCAGCATTTT.

V usage is TRBV20-1 and J usage is TRBJ1-1; D may be TRBD1 (5 bases). The V end lost 2 bases, the J end lost 6 bases, and 7 bases lay between the germline ends. Germline V lookup: CDR1 DFQATT, CDR2 SNEGSKA (reference sequence). This CDR3 comprises 11 residues. The CDR3 nucleotides are TGCAGTGCTAGACAGGGTTCTGAAGCTTTCTTT. This codes for CSARQGSEAFF.

V usage is TRBV28 and J usage is TRBJ1-5, with 11 bases lining up with TRBD1. Germline values: CDR1 MDHEN, CDR2 SYDVKM. The ends lost 7 bases at V and 9 bases at J; junction bases unmatched: 23. The CDR3 is 19 residues long. CDR3 in DNA: TGTGCCAGCATATCAGGCGGGACAGGGGGTCCTGGTCGTCTCAGGCCCCAGCATTTT. Protein product: CASISGGTGGPGRLRPQHF. Supplemented by reference TRBV28 and TRBJ1-5, the full variable domain reads DVKVTQSSRYLVKRTGEKVFLECVQDMDHENMFWYRQDPGLGLRLIYFSYDVKMKEKGDIPEGYSVSREKKERFSLILESASTNQTSMYLCASISGGTGGPGRLRPQHFGDGTRLSIL.

The chain is built from TRBV5-3 and TRBJ2-1; D ambiguous. TRBV5-3 qualifies as an ORF whose function is uncertain. The CDR3 loop spans 14 amino acids. Trimming left V 6 bases short and J 0 bases short, with 10 bases between. CDR3 protein: CARKRCRSYNEQFF. DNA for the CDR3: TGTGCCAGAAAACGGTGTCGCTCCTACAATGAGCAGTTCTTC.

This clone has just one count. The chain carries TRBV3-1 (or the pseudogene TRBV3-2) and TRBJ2-7; TRBD1 matches at 7 bases. CDR3 length equals 15 residues. Germline V gene data show CDR1 as LGHDT and CDR2 as YNNKEL (reference sequence). J gave up 3 bases and V 2 bases, and 7 bases lay outside the gene matches. CDR3: CASSQTGEYLYEQYF. The CDR3 DNA reads as TGTGCCAGCAGCCAAACAGGGGAGTACCTCTACGAGCAGTACTTC.

The chain has TRBV7-9 and TRBJ1-4; 8 bases fit TRBD1. The germline CDR1 and CDR2 sequences are SEHNR and FQNEAQ (reference sequence). With V trimmed by 5 bases and J by 5 bases, 7 bases remained unmatched. This CDR3 contains 15 residues. The CDR3 protein is CASSGTQGDNEKLFF. The CDR3 nucleotides are TGTGCCAGCAGCGGAACACAGGGGGACAATGAAAAACTGTTTTTT.